This T cell receptor (beta chain) was obtained from a study of cytomegalovirus exposure and HLA in healthy donors. Study-wide results and caveats: Accurate predictions that matched the HLA-A and HLA-B alleles of most subjects were reportedly made from TCR beta sequences. As a later analysis showed, a missense DCLRE1C variant was linked to trimming of TCR beta V- and J-genes. In a later analysis, parvovirus B19, influenza, CMV and Epstein-Barr virus appeared linked to several top co-occurrence clusters.

PCR employed 60 Vbeta and 13 Jbeta primers. Repertoires were generated with immunoSEQ multiplex PCR, while TCRdb's copy carries only in-frame clones and drops some. The sample has around 120,000 clones. Donors were nominally healthy when sampled, though unrecorded immune exposures were likely. Notes on this clone: Its antigen remains unidentified.

Germline CDR1 is KGHSH and CDR2 is LQKENI. With 6 bases clipped from V and 5 bases from J, the junction kept 6 bases outside the gene matches. The CDR3 spans 13 residues. The gene calls are TRBV18 and TRBJ1-1, with 7 nucleotides matching TRBD1. This sequence was found in a man aged 50 or older in good health and CMV-seronegative. Sequencing input: PBMCs. For the CDR3, the DNA is TGTGCCAGCTCGGGGACAGACGGGACTGAAGCTTTCTTT. Translating it yields CASSGTDGTEAFF.